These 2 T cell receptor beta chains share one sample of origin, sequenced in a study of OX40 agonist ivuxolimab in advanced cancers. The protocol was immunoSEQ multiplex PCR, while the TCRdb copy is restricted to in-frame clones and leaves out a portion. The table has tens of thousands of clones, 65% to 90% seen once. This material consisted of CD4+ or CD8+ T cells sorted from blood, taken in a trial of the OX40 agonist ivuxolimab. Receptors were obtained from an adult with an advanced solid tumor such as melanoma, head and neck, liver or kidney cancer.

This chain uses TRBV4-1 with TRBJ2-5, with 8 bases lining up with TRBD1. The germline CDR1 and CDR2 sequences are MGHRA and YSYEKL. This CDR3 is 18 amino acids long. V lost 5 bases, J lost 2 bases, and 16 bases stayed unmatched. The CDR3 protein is CASSFPSGQGFGQETQYF. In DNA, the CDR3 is TGCGCCAGCAGCTTTCCGTCCGGACAGGGATTCGGGCAAGAGACCCAGTACTTC.

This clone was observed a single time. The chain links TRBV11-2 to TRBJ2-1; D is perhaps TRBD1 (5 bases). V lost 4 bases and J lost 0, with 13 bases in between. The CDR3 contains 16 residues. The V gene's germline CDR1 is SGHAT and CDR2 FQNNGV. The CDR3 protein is CASSSRVSSSYNEQFF. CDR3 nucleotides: TGTGCCAGCAGCTCCAGGGTCTCTAGCTCCTACAATGAGCAGTTCTTC.